This TCR beta chain was retrieved from a study of blood T cell repertoires in COVID-19. Whole-study context: Acute and convalescent COVID-19 specimens originated in the United States, Italy and Spain.

TCRdb keeps only in-frame clones here, not all; method: immunoSEQ multiplex PCR. Here the sample spans tens of thousands of clones, approximately 85% being singletons. The CDR3 loop spans 15 amino acids. The V gene's germline CDR1 is SGHDT and CDR2 YYEEEE. The junction had 1 base not matched to a gene; V was cut back by 3 bases and J by 1 base. The chain is built from TRBV5-6 and TRBJ2-5; 12 bases are a match to TRBD2. This clonotype was obtained from a human donor in a cohort sampled during active COVID-19. The sequenced sample was peripheral blood. The CDR3 DNA sequence: TGTGCCAGCAGCTGGACTAGCGGGGTCCAAGAGACCCAGTACTTC. Protein product: CASSWTSGVQETQYF.